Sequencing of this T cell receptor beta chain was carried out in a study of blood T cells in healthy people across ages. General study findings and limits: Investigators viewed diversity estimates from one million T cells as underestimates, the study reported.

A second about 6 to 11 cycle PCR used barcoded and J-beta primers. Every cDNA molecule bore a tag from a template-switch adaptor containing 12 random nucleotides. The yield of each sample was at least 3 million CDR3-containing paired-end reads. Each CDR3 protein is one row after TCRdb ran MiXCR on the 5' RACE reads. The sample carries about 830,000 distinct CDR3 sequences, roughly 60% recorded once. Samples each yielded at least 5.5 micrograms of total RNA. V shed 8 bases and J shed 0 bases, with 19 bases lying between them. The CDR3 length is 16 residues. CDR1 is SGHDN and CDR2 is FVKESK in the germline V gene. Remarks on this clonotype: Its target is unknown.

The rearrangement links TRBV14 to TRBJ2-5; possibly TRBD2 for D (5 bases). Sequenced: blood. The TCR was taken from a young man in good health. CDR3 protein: CASQSREAEYQETQYF. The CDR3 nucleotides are TGTGCCAGCCAATCTCGGGAAGCGGAGTACCAAGAGACCCAGTACTTC.